This T cell receptor beta chain is drawn from a study of early T cells in non-severe SARS-CoV-2 infection. Study as a whole: The study sequenced bulk RNA from unsorted whole blood, with chains unpaired.

Unique molecular identifiers were added to individual cDNA molecules. TCRdb processed the 5' RACE reads anew with MiXCR; each CDR3 protein has one entry. The sample lists about 77,000 distinct CDR3 sequences, about 5% occurring once. Germline CDR1 is SGHVS and CDR2 is FQNEAQ. This CDR3 spans 13 amino acids. Trimming removed 1 base from V and 4 bases from J, with 7 bases in between. This clonotype was picked up many times. The source material was whole blood, sampled at baseline. V usage is TRBV7-8 and J usage is TRBJ1-1, with D hard to call. The source of this sequence is an adult who was a healthcare worker with PCR-confirmed SARS-CoV-2 infection or an uninfected control (not recorded which). The CDR3 loop is CASSLDALTEAFF. CDR3 in DNA: TGTGCCAGCAGCTTAGATGCCCTCACTGAAGCTTTCTTT.